A selection of T cell receptor beta chains follows, all from one sample in a study of cytomegalovirus exposure and HLA in healthy donors. The assay was immunoSEQ multiplex PCR, and TCRdb's table has in-frame clones only and misses some. The data show about 270,000 clones, approximately 70% seen once. The sample was PBMCs. These receptors came from a female donor in good health and CMV-seronegative. Both conserved end residues are part of each CDR3. The order of the fields is J gene, D gene, V gene, clone size, CDR3 protein, CDR3 DNA. A D gene is named only where the DNA matches it firmly. Expanded clones are given a class, and other clones once, few, many or no size at all.

>TRBJ1-1|-|TRBV7-9|few
CASSPQGSTEAFF
TGTGCCAGCAGCCCACAGGGAAGCACTGAAGCTTTCTTT
>TRBJ1-1|-|TRBV14|-
CASSHPQGYTEAFF
TGTGCCAGCAGCCATCCACAGGGCTACACTGAAGCTTTCTTT
>TRBJ2-7|-|TRBV6-1|-
CASSAHRDTYEQYF
TGTGCCAGCAGTGCCCACAGAGACACCTACGAGCAGTACTTC
>TRBJ2-7|TRBD1|TRBV7-9|-
CASSYRDREDEQYF
TGTGCCAGCAGCTACAGGGACAGGGAGGACGAGCAGTACTTC
>TRBJ2-3|-|TRBV6-5|once
CASSYGGTSTDTQYF
TGTGCCAGCAGTTACGGCGGCACGAGCACAGATACGCAGTATTTT
>TRBJ2-3|TRBD1|TRBV2|-
CASSGWTGPDTQYF
TGTGCCAGCAGTGGGTGGACAGGGCCAGATACGCAGTATTTT
>TRBJ2-7|-|TRBV7-9|-
CASSSGTGRGEQYF
TGTGCCAGCAGCTCCGGGACCGGTAGGGGGGAGCAGTACTTC
>TRBJ1-2|-|TRBV6-1|-
CASSGGRFYGYTF
TGTGCCAGCAGTGGGGGCAGATTCTATGGCTACACCTTC
>TRBJ2-7|-|TRBV6-1|-
CASSATSYEQYF
TGTGCCAGCAGTGCTACCTCCTACGAGCAGTACTTC
>TRBJ1-2|TRBD1|TRBV27|-
CASSLTGGMYGYTF
TGTGCCAGCAGTTTAACAGGGGGCATGTATGGCTACACCTTC
>TRBJ1-4|TRBD1|TRBV2|-
CASSERDRNEKLFF
TGTGCCAGCAGTGAACGGGACAGAAATGAAAAACTGTTTTTT
>TRBJ2-2|-|TRBV27|-
CASKLLDLNTGELFF
TGTGCCAGCAAACTACTAGACTTGAACACCGGGGAGCTGTTTTTT
>TRBJ2-7|-|TRBV6-5|-
CASSTGGGSFYEQYF
TGTGCCAGCAGCACAGGGGGAGGGTCATTCTACGAGCAGTACTTC
>TRBJ2-2|TRBD2|TRBV19|-
CASSIEWLAGASGELFF
TGTGCCAGTAGTATAGAGTGGCTAGCGGGAGCAAGCGGGGAGCTGTTTTTT
>TRBJ2-1|TRBD2|TRBV6-4|-
CASAASGSLGYNEQFF
TGTGCCAGCGCGGCTAGCGGGAGCTTGGGCTACAATGAGCAGTTCTTC
>TRBJ2-3|TRBD2|TRBV2|-
CASSPTTSGGLDTQYF
TGTGCCAGCAGTCCCACGACTAGCGGGGGTTTGGATACGCAGTATTTT
>TRBJ2-3|-|TRBV4-1|-
CASSGGSGLPGARADTQYF
TGCGCCAGCAGCGGAGGTAGCGGGCTTCCGGGGGCCCGCGCAGATACGCAGTATTTT
>TRBJ2-7|TRBD2|TRBV11-1|-
CASSLWPGLAGGPVEQYF
TGTGCCAGCAGCTTATGGCCGGGACTAGCGGGAGGGCCCGTCGAGCAGTACTTC
>TRBJ1-5|-|TRBV28|few
CASFFRSRVNNQPQHF
TGTGCCAGTTTTTTTCGGAGCCGTGTCAACAATCAGCCCCAGCATTTT
>TRBJ2-1|TRBD2|TRBV7-7|-
CASSQRLAGGPIDEQFF
TGTGCCAGCAGCCAGAGACTAGCGGGAGGGCCGATTGATGAGCAGTTCTTC
>TRBJ2-7|-|TRBV7-2|-
CASSLHPGYEQYF
TGTGCCAGCAGCTTACATCCGGGGTACGAGCAGTACTTC
>TRBJ2-3|-|TRBV6-5|few
CASSYLGTSTDTQYF
TGTGCCAGCAGTTACCTGGGGACTAGCACAGATACGCAGTATTTT
>TRBJ1-2|TRBD1|TRBV2|once
CASSADRDGYGYTF
TGTGCCAGCAGTGCGGACAGGGATGGGTATGGCTACACCTTC
>TRBJ2-1|TRBD2|TRBV13|-
CASSPSGRNSYNEQFF
TGTGCCAGCAGCCCTAGCGGGAGAAACTCCTACAATGAGCAGTTCTTC
>TRBJ1-6|-|TRBV27|-
CASSFQGAYNSPLHF
TGTGCCAGCAGTTTTCAAGGGGCCTATAATTCACCCCTCCACTTT
>TRBJ1-2|-|TRBV7-2|few
CASSLAGRGSGSNYGYTF
TGTGCCAGCAGCTTAGCTGGGCGGGGGTCGGGTAGTAACTATGGCTACACCTTC
>TRBJ2-5|TRBD2|TRBV7-2|once
CASSPSGRAETQYF
TGTGCCAGCAGCCCTAGCGGGAGGGCCGAGACCCAGTACTTC
>TRBJ2-5|-|TRBV6-6|-
CASSFLRRWWEETQYF
TGTGCCAGCAGTTTCCTTCGGCGGTGGTGGGAGGAGACCCAGTACTTC
>TRBJ2-1|-|TRBV6-5|-
CASNSGETYNEQFF
TGTGCCAGCAACTCCGGGGAGACCTACAATGAGCAGTTCTTC
>TRBJ2-1|-|TRBV4-1|-
CASSQDRGKTPYNEQFF
TGCGCCAGCAGCCAAGATCGGGGGAAGACGCCCTACAATGAGCAGTTCTTC
>TRBJ1-1|-|TRBV11-2|-
CASSLLVTGNTEAFF
TGTGCCAGCAGCTTACTAGTCACAGGGAACACTGAAGCTTTCTTT
>TRBJ2-2|TRBD1|TRBV5-4|-
CASSSGTGTNTGELFF
TGTGCCAGCAGCTCCGGGACAGGGACGAACACCGGGGAGCTGTTTTTT
>TRBJ2-6|-|TRBV28|-
CASSLSTGANVLTF
TGTGCCAGCAGTTTGTCCACTGGGGCCAACGTCCTGACTTTC
>TRBJ2-3|TRBD2|TRBV28|-
CASSLWGGMTDTQYF
TGTGCCAGCAGTCTCTGGGGGGGGATGACAGATACGCAGTATTTT
>TRBJ1-2|TRBD1|TRBV2|-
CASSARQGRSYGYTF
TGTGCCAGCAGCGCCAGACAGGGCCGATCCTATGGCTACACCTTC
>TRBJ2-2|-|TRBV4-1|-
CASSLRQANTGELFF
TGCGCCAGCAGCCTAAGACAAGCGAACACCGGGGAGCTGTTTTTT
>TRBJ2-7|-|TRBV7-3|-
CASSLEPGSDEQYF
TGTGCCAGCAGCTTAGAGCCCGGTTCCGACGAGCAGTACTTC
>TRBJ2-7|-|TRBV28|-
CASSLTAYEQYF
TGTGCCAGCAGTTTAACAGCTTACGAGCAGTACTTC
>TRBJ2-1|TRBD2|TRBV5-1|few
CASSLGLAGGPDNEQFF
TGCGCCAGCAGCTTGGGGCTAGCGGGAGGGCCAGACAATGAGCAGTTCTTC